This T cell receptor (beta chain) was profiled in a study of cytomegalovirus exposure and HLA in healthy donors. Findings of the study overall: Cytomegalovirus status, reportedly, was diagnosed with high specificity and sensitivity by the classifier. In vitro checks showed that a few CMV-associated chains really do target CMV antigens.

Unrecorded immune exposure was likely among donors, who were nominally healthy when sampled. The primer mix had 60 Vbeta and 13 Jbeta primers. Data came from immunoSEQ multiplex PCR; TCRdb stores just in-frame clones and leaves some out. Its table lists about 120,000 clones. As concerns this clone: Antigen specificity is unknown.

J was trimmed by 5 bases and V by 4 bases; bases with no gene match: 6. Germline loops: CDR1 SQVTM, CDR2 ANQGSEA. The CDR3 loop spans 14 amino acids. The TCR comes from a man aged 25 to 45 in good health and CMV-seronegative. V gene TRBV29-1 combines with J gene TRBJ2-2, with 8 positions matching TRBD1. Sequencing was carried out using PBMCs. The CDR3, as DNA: TGCAGCGTTGCAGGACAGGGTAGAACCGGGGAGCTGTTTTTT. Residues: CSVAGQGRTGELFF.